This entry concerns a single T cell receptor beta chain. The data belong to a study of cytomegalovirus exposure and HLA in healthy donors. Use of 60 Vbeta and 13 Jbeta primers characterized the PCR. This table comes from immunoSEQ multiplex PCR, and its TCRdb copy is limited to in-frame clones, with some not included. This table has around 150,000 clones, over 70% appearing once. CDR1 is SGHAT and CDR2 is FQNNGV in the germline V gene. There are 11 residues in the CDR3. The germline V and J ends were trimmed by 3 bases and 7 bases, with 3 bases remaining between them. The TCR comes from a middle-aged man in good health and CMV-seropositive. Material for sequencing was PBMCs. The chain has TRBV11-2 and TRBJ1-4, with unresolved D. The DNA for the CDR3 is TGTGCCAGCAGCTTGGCTGAAAAACTGTTTTTT. This translates into CASSLAEKLFF.